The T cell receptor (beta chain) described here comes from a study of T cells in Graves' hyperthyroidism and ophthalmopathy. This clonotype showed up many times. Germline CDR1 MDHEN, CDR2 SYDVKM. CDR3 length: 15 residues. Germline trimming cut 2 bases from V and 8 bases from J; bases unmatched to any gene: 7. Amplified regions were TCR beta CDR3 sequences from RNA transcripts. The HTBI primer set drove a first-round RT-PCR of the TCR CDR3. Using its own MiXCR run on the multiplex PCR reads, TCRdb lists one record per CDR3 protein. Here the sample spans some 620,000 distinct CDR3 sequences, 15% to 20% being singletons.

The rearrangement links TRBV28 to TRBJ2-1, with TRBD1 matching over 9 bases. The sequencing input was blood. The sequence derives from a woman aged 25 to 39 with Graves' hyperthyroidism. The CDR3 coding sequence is TGTGCCAGCAGTTTACCAGGGACAGGGTCGCATGAGCAGTTCTTC. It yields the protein CASSLPGTGSHEQFF.